A selection of T cell receptor beta chains follows, all from one sample in a study of T cell changes during pregnancy in multiple sclerosis. Method: immunoSEQ multiplex PCR; TCRdb's copy keeps in-frame clones and lacks some. The sample consists of approximately 50,000 clones, 92% of them appearing once. The sample here was CD4+ T cells from peripheral blood mononuclear cells, taken after pregnancy. These receptors were taken from a female donor in good health, enrolled as a control in a pregnancy study. The CDR3 runs from the conserved cysteine through the conserved F or W. A D gene is named only where the DNA matches it firmly. Only part of the rows carry a size: once, few, many, or a class if the clone is expanded.

d_gene: .; v_gene: TRBV5-6; abundance: .; j_gene: TRBJ1-5; CDR3nt: TGTGCCAGCAGCTTGGGGGGAGGCAATCAGCCCCAGCATTTT; CDR3aa: CASSLGGGNQPQHF
d_gene: .; v_gene: TRBV6-6; abundance: .; j_gene: TRBJ1-3; CDR3nt: TGTGCCAGCAGTTACTCTACGGGTCTTGGAAACACCATATATTTT; CDR3aa: CASSYSTGLGNTIYF
d_gene: TRBD1; v_gene: TRBV7-9; abundance: once; j_gene: TRBJ1-2; CDR3nt: TGTGCCACTACAACTGCCCAGGGGACAGCCGGCTATGGCTACACCTTC; CDR3aa: CATTTAQGTAGYGYTF
d_gene: TRBD1; v_gene: TRBV4-2; abundance: once; j_gene: TRBJ1-3; CDR3nt: TGTGCCAGCAGAAAACCGGGACAGAGCTCTGGAAACACCATATATTTT; CDR3aa: CASRKPGQSSGNTIYF
d_gene: TRBD2; v_gene: TRBV7-6; abundance: .; j_gene: TRBJ2-5; CDR3nt: TGTGCCAGCAGCGGGATCGGGGGGGCCGGGGAGACCCAGTACTTC; CDR3aa: CASSGIGGAGETQYF
d_gene: .; v_gene: TRBV6-6; abundance: .; j_gene: TRBJ2-7; CDR3nt: TGTGCCAGCTGCGGGGCGGTATACGAGCAGTACTTC; CDR3aa: CASCGAVYEQYF
d_gene: TRBD2; v_gene: TRBV2; abundance: .; j_gene: TRBJ2-1; CDR3nt: TGTGCCAGCATCGGGAGGCAGGACAATGAGCAGTTCTTC; CDR3aa: CASIGRQDNEQFF
d_gene: TRBD2; v_gene: TRBV10-3; abundance: .; j_gene: TRBJ2-5; CDR3nt: TGTGCCGTCGGGGGGAGAGGGGAGACCCAGTACTTC; CDR3aa: CAVGGRGETQYF
d_gene: TRBD1; v_gene: TRBV27; abundance: .; j_gene: TRBJ1-1; CDR3nt: TGTGCCAGCACTAGGGACAGGGGAGACACTGAAGCTTTCTTT; CDR3aa: CASTRDRGDTEAFF
d_gene: .; v_gene: TRBV11-2; abundance: .; j_gene: TRBJ2-7; CDR3nt: TGTGCCAGCAGTCCCAGGGTCCTCCAGACCTACGAGCAGTACTTC; CDR3aa: CASSPRVLQTYEQYF
d_gene: .; v_gene: TRBV5-6; abundance: .; j_gene: TRBJ1-1; CDR3nt: TGTGCCAGCAGCTTGGGCGGGGGAGGCTTTAAAAAGGCTTTCTTT; CDR3aa: CASSLGGGGFKKAFF
d_gene: TRBD2; v_gene: TRBV2; abundance: .; j_gene: TRBJ2-7; CDR3nt: TGTGCCAGCACCAACCCCGCTAGCGGGAGAGGGTACGAGCAGTACTTC; CDR3aa: CASTNPASGRGYEQYF
d_gene: .; v_gene: TRBV19; abundance: once; j_gene: TRBJ1-1; CDR3nt: TGTGCCAGTAGTATTGGCAGGGAGGGCACTGAAGCTTTCTTT; CDR3aa: CASSIGREGTEAFF
d_gene: .; v_gene: TRBV7-8; abundance: .; j_gene: TRBJ2-7; CDR3nt: TGTGCCAGCAGCGAAGGGGTCAACTACGAGCAGTACTTC; CDR3aa: CASSEGVNYEQYF
d_gene: TRBD1; v_gene: TRBV11-3; abundance: .; j_gene: TRBJ1-1; CDR3nt: TGTGCCAGCAGCCCCGGGGGGACAGGGAAAAACACTGAAGCTTTCTTT; CDR3aa: CASSPGGTGKNTEAFF
d_gene: .; v_gene: TRBV9; abundance: once; j_gene: TRBJ2-1; CDR3nt: TGTGCCAGCAGCGTAGACCCCCCCCCAGGCCCCTACAATGAGCAGTTCTTC; CDR3aa: CASSVDPPPGPYNEQFF
d_gene: TRBD1; v_gene: TRBV30; abundance: .; j_gene: TRBJ1-5; CDR3nt: TGTGCCTGGGGTTCAGGGGGAGCTGGTCAGCCCCAGCATTTT; CDR3aa: CAWGSGGAGQPQHF
d_gene: .; v_gene: TRBV7-3; abundance: .; j_gene: TRBJ2-5; CDR3nt: TGTGCCAGCAGTATGGGGGGCCAAGAGACCCAGTACTTC; CDR3aa: CASSMGGQETQYF
d_gene: TRBD1; v_gene: TRBV28; abundance: .; j_gene: TRBJ1-5; CDR3nt: TGTGCCAGCAGAACCGGGACAGGGGGCAATCAGCCCCAGCATTTT; CDR3aa: CASRTGTGGNQPQHF
d_gene: .; v_gene: TRBV7-6; abundance: .; j_gene: TRBJ2-2; CDR3nt: TGTGCCAGCAGCCGACGAAGGGGGAACTTTAACACCGGGGAGCTGTTTTTT; CDR3aa: CASSRRRGNFNTGELFF
d_gene: .; v_gene: TRBV27; abundance: .; j_gene: TRBJ1-1; CDR3nt: TGTGCCAGCAGTAGACAACAGGGCAACACTGAAGCTTTCTTT; CDR3aa: CASSRQQGNTEAFF
d_gene: .; v_gene: TRBV5-1; abundance: .; j_gene: TRBJ2-5; CDR3nt: TGCGCCAGCAGCCTAGAAGAGACCCAGTACTTC; CDR3aa: CASSLEETQYF
d_gene: TRBD1; v_gene: TRBV6-1; abundance: .; j_gene: TRBJ1-1; CDR3nt: TGTGCCAGCAGAGAGGGCACAGGGGAGGCTTTCTTT; CDR3aa: CASREGTGEAFF
d_gene: .; v_gene: TRBV19; abundance: .; j_gene: TRBJ1-5; CDR3nt: TGTGCCAGTAGTCTCTCGTTTAATCAGCCCCAGCATTTT; CDR3aa: CASSLSFNQPQHF
d_gene: TRBD1; v_gene: TRBV23-1; abundance: .; j_gene: TRBJ2-7; CDR3nt: TGCGCCAGCAGTCACAACAGGGGCGGCCTTGTCCACGAGCAGTACTTC; CDR3aa: CASSHNRGGLVHEQYF
d_gene: TRBD1; v_gene: TRBV28; abundance: .; j_gene: TRBJ2-7; CDR3nt: TGTGCCAGCAGTCCTACCGGGACAGGGGGCTACGAGCAGTACTTC; CDR3aa: CASSPTGTGGYEQYF
d_gene: .; v_gene: TRBV29-1; abundance: .; j_gene: TRBJ2-5; CDR3nt: TGCAGCGTTGACGCTAGCTTAAAGACCCAGTACTTC; CDR3aa: CSVDASLKTQYF
d_gene: .; v_gene: TRBV10-3; abundance: .; j_gene: TRBJ1-1; CDR3nt: TGTGCCATCAGTGACCTTTTGAACACTGAAGCTTTCTTT; CDR3aa: CAISDLLNTEAFF
d_gene: .; v_gene: TRBV7-9; abundance: .; j_gene: TRBJ2-3; CDR3nt: TGTGCCAGCAGCAACCCCCGGACAACAGATACGCAGTATTTT; CDR3aa: CASSNPRTTDTQYF
d_gene: TRBD2; v_gene: TRBV29-1; abundance: .; j_gene: TRBJ2-2; CDR3nt: TGCAGCGTTGCAGAGCTAGCGGGAGGGGCCGGGGAGCTGTTTTTT; CDR3aa: CSVAELAGGAGELFF
d_gene: .; v_gene: TRBV28; abundance: .; j_gene: TRBJ2-1; CDR3nt: TGTGCCAGCACAGGACAGGGCGGGAGCGGTAATGAGCAGTTCTTC; CDR3aa: CASTGQGGSGNEQFF
d_gene: .; v_gene: TRBV7-9; abundance: .; j_gene: TRBJ1-2; CDR3nt: TGTGCCAGCAGTCTAGTGGCATCTAACTATGGCTACACCTTC; CDR3aa: CASSLVASNYGYTF
d_gene: .; v_gene: TRBV2; abundance: .; j_gene: TRBJ2-1; CDR3nt: TGTGCCAGCAGTGAAGTATTCAGCGGAGCCTACAATGAGCAGTTCTTC; CDR3aa: CASSEVFSGAYNEQFF
d_gene: TRBD1; v_gene: TRBV14; abundance: .; j_gene: TRBJ2-7; CDR3nt: TGTGCCAGCAGCCTTTTAGGACAGGGGAGAGGTTACGAGCAGTACTTC; CDR3aa: CASSLLGQGRGYEQYF
d_gene: .; v_gene: TRBV2; abundance: .; j_gene: TRBJ1-1; CDR3nt: TGTGCCAGCTGTGACGCGGCTTGGACTGAAGCTTTCTTT; CDR3aa: CASCDAAWTEAFF
d_gene: TRBD2; v_gene: TRBV5-1; abundance: .; j_gene: TRBJ2-5; CDR3nt: TGCGCCAGCAGCTTTGGGAGGGTCGAGACCCAGTACTTC; CDR3aa: CASSFGRVETQYF
d_gene: TRBD2; v_gene: TRBV28; abundance: .; j_gene: TRBJ2-2; CDR3nt: TGTGCCAGCGGCAGCGGGAGGGGTGGAGCCGGGGAGCTGTTTTTT; CDR3aa: CASGSGRGGAGELFF
d_gene: .; v_gene: TRBV5-1; abundance: .; j_gene: TRBJ2-2; CDR3nt: TGCGCCAGCAGCTTGGTAGCCACCGGGGAGCTGTTTTTT; CDR3aa: CASSLVATGELFF
d_gene: TRBD2; v_gene: TRBV7-8; abundance: .; j_gene: TRBJ2-5; CDR3nt: TGTGCCAGCAGCTTTACTAGCGGGAGGCTTCAAGAGACCCAGTACTTC; CDR3aa: CASSFTSGRLQETQYF
d_gene: .; v_gene: TRBV18; abundance: .; j_gene: TRBJ1-5; CDR3nt: TGTGCCAGCTCACCAGACAGTAATCAGCCCCAGCATTTT; CDR3aa: CASSPDSNQPQHF
d_gene: .; v_gene: TRBV2; abundance: .; j_gene: TRBJ1-5; CDR3nt: TGTGCCAGCAGTGAAGGGACTCCGGGTCGCCAGCCCCAGCATTTT; CDR3aa: CASSEGTPGRQPQHF
d_gene: .; v_gene: TRBV19; abundance: .; j_gene: TRBJ1-3; CDR3nt: TGTGCCAGTAGTCGTCAGACAGACTCTGGAAACACCATATATTTT; CDR3aa: CASSRQTDSGNTIYF
d_gene: TRBD1; v_gene: TRBV6-6; abundance: .; j_gene: TRBJ2-7; CDR3nt: TGTGCCAGCAGTTCATTGGGACAGGGGTACGAGCAGTACTTC; CDR3aa: CASSSLGQGYEQYF
d_gene: .; v_gene: TRBV5-1; abundance: .; j_gene: TRBJ2-3; CDR3nt: TGCGCCAGCAGCTTGGTCCAGGGGAGCACAGATACGCAGTATTTT; CDR3aa: CASSLVQGSTDTQYF
d_gene: TRBD1; v_gene: TRBV5-1; abundance: .; j_gene: TRBJ2-7; CDR3nt: TGCGCCAGCAGCTTAGGTATTGGGGACAGGGGGGTCGACGAGCAGTACTTC; CDR3aa: CASSLGIGDRGVDEQYF
d_gene: .; v_gene: TRBV5-1; abundance: .; j_gene: TRBJ2-3; CDR3nt: TGCGCCAGCAGCTTGGCCAGGACTTCAGATACGCAGTATTTT; CDR3aa: CASSLARTSDTQYF
d_gene: .; v_gene: TRBV10-3; abundance: .; j_gene: TRBJ1-2; CDR3nt: TGTGCCATCAGCTCCACGGTTTCTAACTATGGCTACACCTTC; CDR3aa: CAISSTVSNYGYTF
d_gene: .; v_gene: TRBV4-1; abundance: .; j_gene: TRBJ1-3; CDR3nt: TGCGCCAGCAGCGCCGGGCGGGGACTGCTCAGGGACTCTGGAAACACCATATATTTT; CDR3aa: CASSAGRGLLRDSGNTIYF
d_gene: TRBD1; v_gene: TRBV29-1; abundance: .; j_gene: TRBJ1-4; CDR3nt: TGCAGCGTCGGACAGGGGGCGGATTCTAGTAATGAAAAACTGTTTTTT; CDR3aa: CSVGQGADSSNEKLFF
d_gene: TRBD1; v_gene: TRBV23-1; abundance: .; j_gene: TRBJ2-7; CDR3nt: TGCGCCAGCACTCACGAGGGACAGAGCTCCTACGAGCAGTACTTC; CDR3aa: CASTHEGQSSYEQYF
d_gene: TRBD2; v_gene: TRBV18; abundance: .; j_gene: TRBJ2-1; CDR3nt: TGTGCCAGCTCACGAGATCTAGCGGGCGGGCACAATGAGCAGTTCTTC; CDR3aa: CASSRDLAGGHNEQFF
d_gene: TRBD1; v_gene: TRBV13; abundance: .; j_gene: TRBJ2-2; CDR3nt: TGTGCCAGCAGCACTACAGGGGGCATAACCGGGGAGCTGTTTTTT; CDR3aa: CASSTTGGITGELFF
d_gene: .; v_gene: TRBV5-4; abundance: .; j_gene: TRBJ1-2; CDR3nt: TGTGCCAGCAGCGTGGACGGTAACTATGGCTACACCTTC; CDR3aa: CASSVDGNYGYTF
d_gene: .; v_gene: TRBV5-8; abundance: .; j_gene: TRBJ2-2; CDR3nt: TGTGCCAGCAGCTTGACAGGGTCGGGCGGGGAGCTGTTTTTT; CDR3aa: CASSLTGSGGELFF